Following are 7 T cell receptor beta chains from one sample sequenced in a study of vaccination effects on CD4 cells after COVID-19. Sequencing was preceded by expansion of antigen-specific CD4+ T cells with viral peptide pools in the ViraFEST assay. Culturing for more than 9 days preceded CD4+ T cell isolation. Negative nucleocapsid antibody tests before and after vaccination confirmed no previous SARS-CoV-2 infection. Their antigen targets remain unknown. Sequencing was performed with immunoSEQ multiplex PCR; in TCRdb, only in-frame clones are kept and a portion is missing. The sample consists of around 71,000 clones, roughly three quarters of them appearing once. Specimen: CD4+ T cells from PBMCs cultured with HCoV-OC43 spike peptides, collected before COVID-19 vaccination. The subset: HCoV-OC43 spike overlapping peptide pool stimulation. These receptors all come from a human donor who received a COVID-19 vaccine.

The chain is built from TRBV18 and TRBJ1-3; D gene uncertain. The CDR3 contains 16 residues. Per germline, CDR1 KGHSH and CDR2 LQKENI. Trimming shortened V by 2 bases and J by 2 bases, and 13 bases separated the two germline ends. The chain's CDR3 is CASSPRAQVTGNTIYF. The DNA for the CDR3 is TGTGCCAGCTCACCAAGGGCGCAGGTCACTGGAAACACCATATATTTT.

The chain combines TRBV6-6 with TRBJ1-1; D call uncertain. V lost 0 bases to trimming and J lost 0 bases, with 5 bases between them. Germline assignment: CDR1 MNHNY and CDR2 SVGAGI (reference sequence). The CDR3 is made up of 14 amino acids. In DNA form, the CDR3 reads TGTGCCAGCAGTTACTCCGTTATGAACACTGAAGCTTTCTTT. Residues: CASSYSVMNTEAFF.

CDR3 sequence reads: CASSPSGGETQYF. The CDR3 DNA sequence: TGTGCCAGCAGCCCTAGCGGGGGAGAGACCCAGTACTTC. J is TRBJ2-5 and V is TRBV7-3; 10 nucleotides line up with TRBD2. V trimming: 5 bases; J trimming: 4 bases; junction bases outside the gene matches: 1. Looked up from germline, CDR1 is SGHTA and CDR2 is FQGTGA. This CDR3 is 13 amino acids long.

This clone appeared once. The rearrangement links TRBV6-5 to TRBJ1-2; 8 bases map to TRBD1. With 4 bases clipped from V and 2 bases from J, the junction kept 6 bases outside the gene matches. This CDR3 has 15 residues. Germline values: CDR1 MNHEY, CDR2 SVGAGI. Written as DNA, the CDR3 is TGTGCCAGCAGTTCACCCCGACAGGGGAACTATGGCTACACCTTC. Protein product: CASSSPRQGNYGYTF.

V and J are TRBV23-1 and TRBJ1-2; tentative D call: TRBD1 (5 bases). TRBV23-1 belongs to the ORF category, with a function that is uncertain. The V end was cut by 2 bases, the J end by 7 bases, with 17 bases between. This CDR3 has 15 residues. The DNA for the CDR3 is TGCGCCAGCAGTCAAAAGTCCAGGGAGGGGAGTGGCTACACCTTC. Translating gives CASSQKSREGSGYTF.

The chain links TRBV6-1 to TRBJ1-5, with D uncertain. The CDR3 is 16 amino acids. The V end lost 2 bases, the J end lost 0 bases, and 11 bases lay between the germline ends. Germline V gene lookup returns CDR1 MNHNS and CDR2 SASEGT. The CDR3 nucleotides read TGTGCCAGCAGTGAACTGTTTATCCGTAGCAATCAGCCCCAGCATTTT. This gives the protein CASSELFIRSNQPQHF.

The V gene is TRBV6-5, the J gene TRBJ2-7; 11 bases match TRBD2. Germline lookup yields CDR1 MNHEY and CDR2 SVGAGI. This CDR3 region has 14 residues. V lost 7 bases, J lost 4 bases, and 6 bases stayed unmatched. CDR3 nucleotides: TGTGCCAGCACTAAACTAGCGGGGGTTTACGAGCAGTACGTC. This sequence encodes CASTKLAGVYEQYV.